Below, one T cell receptor (beta chain) is given with its context. This sample was taken from a study of cytomegalovirus exposure and HLA in healthy donors. The germline V gene encodes CDR1 LNHDA and CDR2 SQIVND (reference sequence). V lost 4 bases and J lost 1, with 11 bases in between. The CDR3 has 15 residues. Amplification used 60 Vbeta primers and 13 Jbeta primers. Method: immunoSEQ multiplex PCR; TCRdb's copy keeps in-frame clones and lacks some. The table includes about 110,000 clones, 76% detected once. V is TRBV19 and J is TRBJ1-5; perhaps TRBD1 as D (5 bases). The receptor was derived from a young man in good health and CMV-seropositive. Sequenced material: PBMCs. The CDR3 region is CASSKEGFSNQPQHF. DNA of the CDR3: TGTGCCAGTAGTAAGGAGGGGTTCAGCAATCAGCCCCAGCATTTT.